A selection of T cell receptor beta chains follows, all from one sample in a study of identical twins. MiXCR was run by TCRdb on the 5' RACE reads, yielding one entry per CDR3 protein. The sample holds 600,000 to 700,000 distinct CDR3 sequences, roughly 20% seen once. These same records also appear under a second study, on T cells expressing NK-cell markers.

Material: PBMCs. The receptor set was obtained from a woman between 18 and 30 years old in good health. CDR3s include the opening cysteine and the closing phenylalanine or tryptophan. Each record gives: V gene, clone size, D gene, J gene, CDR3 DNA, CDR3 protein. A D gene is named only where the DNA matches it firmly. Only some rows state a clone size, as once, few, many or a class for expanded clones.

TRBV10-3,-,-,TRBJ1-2,TGTGGCGCGGGGCAGAGCGCTTATGGCTACACCTTC,CGAGQSAYGYTF
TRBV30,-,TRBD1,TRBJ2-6,TGTGCCTGGAGGGACAGGGGAGCTGGGGCCAACGTCCTGACTTTC,CAWRDRGAGANVLTF
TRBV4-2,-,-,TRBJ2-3,TGTGCCAGCAGCCAAGAGGTTAGGGATACGCAGTATTTT,CASSQEVRDTQYF
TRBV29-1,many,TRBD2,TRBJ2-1,TGCAGCCCCTCGGGACTAGCGGGAGAAACATCCTACAATGAGCAGTTCTTC,CSPSGLAGETSYNEQFF
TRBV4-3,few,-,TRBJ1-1,TGCGCCAGCAGCCAAGATCCCCGCCGGACTGAAGCTTTCTTT,CASSQDPRRTEAFF
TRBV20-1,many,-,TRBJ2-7,TGCAGTGCTAGTACTTCAGAGCGCGAGCAGTACTTC,CSASTSEREQYF
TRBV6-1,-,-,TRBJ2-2,TGTGCCAGCACCTACCCGTGGGGCACCGGGGAGCTGTTTTTT,CASTYPWGTGELFF
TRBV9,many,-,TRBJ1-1,TGTGCCAGCAGCGTAACAGGGAACACTGAAGCTTTCTTT,CASSVTGNTEAFF
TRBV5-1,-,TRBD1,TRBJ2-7,TGCGCCAGCAGCTTCAGACAGGGGAATTACGAGCAGTACTTC,CASSFRQGNYEQYF
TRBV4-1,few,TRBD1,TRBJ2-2,TGCGCCAGCAGCCACCTCCGGACAGGTCGGACCGGGGAGCTGTTTTTT,CASSHLRTGRTGELFF
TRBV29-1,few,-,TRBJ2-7,TGCAGCGTAAAAAAGGGCGGTTTCCTCTCCTACGAGCAGTACTTC,CSVKKGGFLSYEQYF
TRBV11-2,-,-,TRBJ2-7,TGTGCCAGCAGCTTAGCTGCAGGGTTCGCCGTGCAGTACTTC,CASSLAAGFAVQYF
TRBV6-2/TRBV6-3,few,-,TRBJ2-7,TGTGCCAGCAGTTACTCGAGGCAGGTCTACGAGCAGTACTTC,CASSYSRQVYEQYF
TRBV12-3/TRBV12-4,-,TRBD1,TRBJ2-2,TGTGCCAGCGTAAGACAGGGGGCCGCGAACACCGGGGAGCTGTTTTTT,CASVRQGAANTGELFF
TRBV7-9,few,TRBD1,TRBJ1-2,TGTGCCGGCTCCGGGACAGGAGGTAGCTATGGCTACACCTTC,CAGSGTGGSYGYTF
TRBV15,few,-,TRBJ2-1,TGTGCCACCAGCAGAGATAGGGCAGGGCGGTTCTTC,CATSRDRAGRFF
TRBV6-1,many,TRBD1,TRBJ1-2,TGTGCCAGCACCGCAAGAGGACAGGGCTCTGGCTACACCTTC,CASTARGQGSGYTF
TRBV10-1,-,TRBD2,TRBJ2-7,TGCGCCAGCAGTGAGTCCGGGGATAGCGGGAGGGCCCGGTACTTC,CASSESGDSGRARYF
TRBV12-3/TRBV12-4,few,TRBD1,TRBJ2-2,TGTGCCGGAACCGACAGGGCGAACACCGGGGAGCTGTTTTTT,CAGTDRANTGELFF
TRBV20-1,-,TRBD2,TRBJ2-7,TGCAGTGCCACAGATGGGACTAGCCGCAACGAGCAGTACTTC,CSATDGTSRNEQYF
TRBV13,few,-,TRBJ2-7,TGTGCCAGCAGCTCGGGGACTCTTGCGGCTTACTTC,CASSSGTLAAYF
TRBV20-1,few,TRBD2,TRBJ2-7,TGCAGTGCTAGAGATCCGCGGGAGGGCCCCGACGAGCAGTACTTC,CSARDPREGPDEQYF
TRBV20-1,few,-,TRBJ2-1,TGCAGTGCTAGACACGGGCGGAACAATGAGCAGTTCTTC,CSARHGRNNEQFF
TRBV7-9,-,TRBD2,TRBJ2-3,TGTGCCAGCAGCCTTACCTTTAGCGGGGGGCGCACAGATACGCAGTATTTT,CASSLTFSGGRTDTQYF
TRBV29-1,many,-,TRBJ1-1,TGCAGCGTAGTTACAGATAACACTGAAGCTTTCTTT,CSVVTDNTEAFF
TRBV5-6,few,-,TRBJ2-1,TGTGCCAGCAGCTTGGTGGGCGAGGGGCGGAATGAGCAGTTCTTC,CASSLVGEGRNEQFF
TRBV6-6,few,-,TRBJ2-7,TGTGCCAGCAGTTATCCAAGCTTCTACGAGCAGTACTTC,CASSYPSFYEQYF
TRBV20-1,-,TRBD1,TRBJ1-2,TGCAGTGCTAGCGGACAGGCTCTTTCTGGCTACACCTTC,CSASGQALSGYTF
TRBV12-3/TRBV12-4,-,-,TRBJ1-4,TGTGCCAGCACTCCCAGAGTAGGGGAAAAACTGTTTTTT,CASTPRVGEKLFF
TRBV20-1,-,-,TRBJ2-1,TGCAGTGCTAGAGGAGCCGCGTCGGGATATATCTCTTCCTACAATGAGCAGTTCTTC,CSARGAASGYISSYNEQFF
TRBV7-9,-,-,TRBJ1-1,TGTGCCAGCGGGGGCGATACTGAAGCTTTCTTT,CASGGDTEAFF
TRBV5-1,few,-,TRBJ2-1,TGCGCCAGCAGCTTGAGAGGAAACCTGGATGAGCAGTTCTTC,CASSLRGNLDEQFF
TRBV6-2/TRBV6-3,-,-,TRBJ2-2,TGTGCCAGCACCGCAGGGAGCGCCGGGGAGCTGTTTTTT,CASTAGSAGELFF
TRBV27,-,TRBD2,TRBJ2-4,TGTGCCAGCAGTTCCTCGGGAGGTCGTAACATTCAGTACTTC,CASSSSGGRNIQYF
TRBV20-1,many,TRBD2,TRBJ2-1,TGCAGTGCTAGAGAAATGGCGGGAGGTAACTACAATGAGCAGTTCTTC,CSAREMAGGNYNEQFF